The 21 T cell receptor beta chains below come from one sample, sequenced in a study of blood T cell repertoires in COVID-19. The table came from immunoSEQ multiplex PCR; TCRdb's copy has only in-frame clones and leaves some out. Of about 200,000 clones listed, more than 65% are singletons. Sequenced material: peripheral blood. These receptors all come from an elderly woman with acute or convalescent COVID-19.

The table lists this clone with a few counts. The rearrangement links TRBV7-9 to TRBJ2-6; 10 bases map to TRBD1. The germline gives CDR1 SEHNR, CDR2 FQNEAQ (reference sequence). V gave up 5 bases and J gave up 2 bases; unmatched junction bases: 6. The CDR3 is 17 amino acids. As DNA, the CDR3 is TGTGCCAGCAGCCCGCGACAGGGGGCAGCTGGGGCCAACGTCCTGACTTTC. Its protein is CASSPRQGAAGANVLTF.

This chain links TRBV3-1 (or the pseudogene TRBV3-2) with TRBJ2-7; perhaps TRBD1 as D (5 bases). Germline lookup yields CDR1 LGHDT and CDR2 YNNKEL (reference sequence). V gave up 2 bases and J gave up 0 bases, with 11 bases separating them. The CDR3 has 15 residues. The CDR3 is CASSQSGLRSYEQYF. In nucleotides, the CDR3 is TGTGCCAGCAGCCAATCAGGGTTACGCTCCTACGAGCAGTACTTC.

The J gene is TRBJ2-1, the V gene TRBV11-3; 8 bases map to TRBD1. The junction had 13 bases not matched to a gene; V was cut back by 3 bases and J by 6 bases. The CDR3 covers 17 residues. In germline, CDR1 is SGHNT, CDR2 YENEEA. CDR3 DNA sequence: TGTGCCAGCAGCTTGAGGACAGGGCTGATCGGGGCCAATGAGCAGTTCTTC. Protein sequence: CASSLRTGLIGANEQFF.

This sequence joins TRBV19 and TRBJ1-6, with TRBD1 as a possible D gene (5 bases). The CDR3 spans 13 residues. V shed 8 bases and J shed 7 bases, with 12 bases lying between them. Germline V gives CDR1 LNHDA, CDR2 SQIVND (reference sequence). CDR3 residues: CASSGGRNSPLHF. The CDR3 coding sequence is TGTGCCAGTTCCGGGGGGAGGAATTCACCCCTCCACTTT.

The chain uses TRBV6-6 and TRBJ1-6; 8 bases map to TRBD1. This CDR3 is 15 amino acids long. V lost 7 bases, J lost 5 bases, and 7 bases stayed unmatched. Per germline, CDR1 MNHNY and CDR2 SVGAGI (reference sequence). CDR3 bases: TGTGCCAGCAACCCCGGACAGGGCAATAATTCACCCCTCCACTTT. Translation gives CASNPGQGNNSPLHF.

V usage is TRBV7-9 and J usage is TRBJ2-1; D not certain. V was pared by 5 bases and J by 5 bases, with 4 bases between. CDR3 size: 11 residues. Germline CDR1 is SEHNR and CDR2 is FQNEAQ (reference sequence). Written as DNA, the CDR3 is TGTGCCAGCAGCATCGACAATGAGCAGTTCTTC. Amino acid sequence: CASSIDNEQFF. The complete variable domain, with remaining parts taken from reference TRBV7-9 and TRBJ2-1, reads DTGVSQNPRHKITKRGQNVTFRCDPISEHNRLYWYRQTLGQGPEFLTYFQNEAQLEKSRLLSDRFSAERPKGSFSTLEIQRTEQGDSAMYLCASSIDNEQFFGPGTRLTVL.

The gene calls are TRBV29-1 and TRBJ1-1; perhaps TRBD1 as D (5 bases). Per germline, CDR1 SQVTM and CDR2 ANQGSEA. CDR3 length equals 12 residues. Trimming cost V 5 bases and J 2 bases, with 9 bases left between them. CDR3: CSVWGDNTEAFF. DNA of the CDR3: TGCAGCGTTTGGGGGGATAACACTGAAGCTTTCTTT.

The chain uses TRBV5-1 and TRBJ2-5; 11 positions agree with TRBD1. Germline trimming cut 4 bases from V and 2 bases from J; bases unmatched to any gene: 7. There are 16 residues in the CDR3. CDR1 is SGHRS and CDR2 is YFSETQ in the germline V gene. CDR3 in DNA: TGCGCCAGCAGCGGCCCCGGGACAGGGGGTCAAGAGACCCAGTACTTC. Encoded protein: CASSGPGTGGQETQYF.

This clone occurred a few times. The gene calls are TRBV6-6 and TRBJ2-1, with 10 bases identical to TRBD1. Trimming at V came to 5 bases and at J to 7 bases, leaving 11 bases not matched to a gene. The germline gives CDR1 MNHNY, CDR2 SVGAGI (reference sequence). The CDR3 runs 16 residues. CDR3 region: CASSPRDRGEGNEQFF. In DNA, the CDR3 is TGTGCCAGCAGTCCCCGGGACAGGGGCGAGGGGAATGAGCAGTTCTTC.

V gene TRBV29-1 combines with J gene TRBJ1-3; no clear D gene. Germline CDR1 reads SQVTM; CDR2 reads ANQGSEA. This CDR3 is built from 12 residues. Trimming took off 6 bases at V and 1 base at J, with 7 bases between the two ends. CDR3 coding DNA: TGCAGCGTCGTAGTGTCTGGAAACACCATATATTTT. Translated, it gives CSVVVSGNTIYF.

The genes are TRBV10-3 and TRBJ2-2; the match to TRBD2 covers 9 bases. This CDR3 comprises 16 residues. V shed 6 bases and J 1 base; nucleotides not matched to a gene: 6. Per the germline V gene, CDR1 is ENHRY and CDR2 is SYGVKD. The CDR3 nucleotides are TGTGCCATCAGCCTCATAGCGGGAGAGAACACCGGGGAGCTGTTTTTT. Its protein product is CAISLIAGENTGELFF.

J is TRBJ1-5 and V is TRBV2, with D hard to call. Trimming pared 4 bases from V and 4 bases from J, leaving 5 bases between. Germline values: CDR1 SNHLY, CDR2 FYNNEI. There are 12 residues in the CDR3. The CDR3, as DNA: TGTGCCAGCAGTGGTGTAAATCAGCCCCAGCATTTT. Its translation is CASSGVNQPQHF.

The chain uses TRBV5-1 and TRBJ1-6, with 9 bases aligning to TRBD1. Germline lookup yields CDR1 SGHRS and CDR2 YFSETQ. The CDR3 contains 14 residues. V dropped 5 bases and J dropped 5; count of bases not matched to a gene: 2. CDR3 in DNA: TGCGCCAGCAGGAGGACAGGGGATAATTCACCCCTCCACTTT. Protein product: CASRRTGDNSPLHF.

This clone appeared a single time. The chain recombines TRBV30 with TRBJ2-7; TRBD2 matches at 7 bases. CDR1 is GTSNPN, CDR2 SVGIG, per germline (reference sequence). The CDR3 has 12 residues. J lost 2 bases, V lost 6 bases, and 4 bases had no gene match. CDR3 residues: CACRREPYEQYF. The CDR3 nucleotides read TGTGCCTGCCGGCGGGAGCCCTACGAGCAGTACTTC. The whole variable domain, filled in from reference TRBV30 and TRBJ2-7, reads SQTIHQWPATLVQPVGSPLSLECTVEGTSNPNLYWYRQAAGRGLQLLFYSVGIGQISSEVPQNLSASRPQDRQFILSSKKLLLSDSGFYLCACRREPYEQYFGPGTRLTVT.

The J gene is TRBJ1-4, the V gene TRBV19, with D perhaps matching TRBD1 (6 bases). The CDR3 has 13 amino acids. The germline gives CDR1 LNHDA, CDR2 SQIVND (reference sequence). Deletions cut 7 bases from V and 6 bases from J, with 12 bases between. CDR3 in amino acids: CASKRQEHEKLFF. CDR3 DNA sequence: TGTGCCAGTAAAAGACAGGAACATGAAAAACTGTTTTTT.

A few counts support this clone. The chain joins TRBV5-8 to TRBJ1-4, with D maybe TRBD1 (6 bases). The V end lost 2 bases, the J end lost 7 bases, and 12 bases lay between the germline ends. The CDR3 has 14 residues. The germline gives CDR1 SGHTS, CDR2 YDEGEE. The CDR3 loop reads CASSLGTRAEKLFF. The CDR3 DNA sequence: TGTGCCAGCAGCTTAGGGACACGGGCTGAAAAACTGTTTTTT.

CDR3 region: CAWTARRQPMNTEAFF. DNA of the CDR3: TGTGCCTGGACTGCGAGGAGACAGCCGATGAACACTGAAGCTTTCTTT. This chain connects TRBV30 to TRBJ1-1; tentatively, D is TRBD1 (5 bases). Germline V gene data show CDR1 as GTSNPN and CDR2 as SVGIG (reference sequence). V was shortened by 4 bases and J by 0 bases, with 18 bases between the two germline ends. The CDR3 runs to 16 residues.

This chain links TRBV12-3 or TRBV12-4 with TRBJ2-5; 7 bases line up with TRBD2. V was clipped by 6 bases and J by 5 bases; unmatched bases: 6. The length of the CDR3 is 13 residues. In DNA form, the CDR3 reads TGTGCCAGCAGCAAGCGGGGAGGGGAGACCCAGTACTTC. Translating gives CASSKRGGETQYF.

V and J are TRBV7-9 and TRBJ1-1; D is ambiguous. This CDR3 comprises 11 residues. The ends were cut back, 4 bases at V and 5 bases at J, with 5 bases in the middle. In germline, CDR1 is SEHNR, CDR2 FQNEAQ (reference sequence). CDR3 residues: CASSSLTEAFF. CDR3 bases: TGTGCCAGCAGCTCCCTGACTGAAGCTTTCTTT.

J is TRBJ2-1 and V is TRBV28, with TRBD2 identical over 8 bases. The V segment lost 6 bases and the J segment 2 bases; nucleotides outside the gene matches: 12. This CDR3 has 17 amino acids. Germline V gene data show CDR1 as MDHEN and CDR2 as SYDVKM. The DNA of the CDR3 is TGTGCCAGCAGCCGGATTACTAGCGGACTTACCTACAATGAGCAGTTCTTC. Amino acid sequence: CASSRITSGLTYNEQFF.

The chain links TRBV15 to TRBJ2-1; TRBD2 might be the D (5 bases). The CDR3 is 15 amino acids. V shed 5 bases and J shed 3 bases, with 14 bases lying between them. The V gene's germline CDR1 is LNHNV and CDR2 YYDKDF (reference sequence). Here the CDR3 DNA reads TGTGCCACCAGCCCCGAGGGCCTTCACTACAATGAGCAGTTCTTC. Protein product: CATSPEGLHYNEQFF.